These 32 T cell receptor beta chains originate from one sample sequenced in a study of blood T cell repertoires in COVID-19. TCRdb's table, derived via immunoSEQ multiplex PCR, lists solely in-frame clones and lacks some. The sample records 200,000 to 250,000 clones, approximately 80% being singletons. Sequencing was done on a sample of peripheral blood. These receptors all stem from a woman aged 80 or over with COVID-19, enrolled during active disease.

This clone was observed a handful of times. The chain employs TRBV27 and TRBJ1-2, with D possibly being TRBD1 (5 bases). The V end was cut by 6 bases, the J end by 2 bases, with 13 bases between. Germline V lookup: CDR1 MNHEY, CDR2 SMNVEV (reference sequence). The CDR3 contains 14 residues. The CDR3 DNA reads as TGTGCCAGCAGCTCTCTCGGGGGAAACTATGGCTACACCTTC. This gives the protein CASSSLGGNYGYTF.

The chain recombines TRBV7-2 with TRBJ2-2; D is undetermined. The CDR3 is 15 residues long. The germline gives CDR1 SGHTA, CDR2 FQGNSA. Trimming left V 1 base short and J 4 bases short, with 10 bases between. Written as DNA, the CDR3 is TGTGCCAGCAGCTTAGTTCTATTCTCCACCGGGGAGCTGTTTTTT. Translating gives CASSLVLFSTGELFF.

The gene calls are TRBV5-4 and TRBJ1-4, with 7 bases lining up with TRBD1. The ends lost 3 bases at V and 6 bases at J; junction bases unmatched: 8. Germline CDR1 SGHNT, CDR2 YYREEE (reference sequence). The CDR3 has 15 amino acids. In DNA form, the CDR3 reads TGTGCCAGCAGCTCCGGAGGGACAGAAGATGAAAAACTGTTTTTT. It is translated as CASSSGGTEDEKLFF.

The V and J genes are TRBV28 and TRBJ1-2, with TRBD1 identical over 12 bases. The V gene end was trimmed by 7 bases and the J gene end by 8 bases; junction bases not matched to a gene: 14. The CDR3 length is 16 residues. CDR1 and CDR2 (germline): MDHEN, SYDVKM. The CDR3 nucleotides are TGTGCCAGCATCACCCCTTGGGGACAGGGGGCGGGAGGCTACACCTTC. Translating it yields CASITPWGQGAGGYTF.

The chain has TRBV19 and TRBJ1-6; 9 bases are shared with TRBD1. The CDR3 consists of 15 residues. In germline, CDR1 is LNHDA, CDR2 SQIVND (reference sequence). V trimming: 5 bases; J trimming: 10 bases; junction bases outside the gene matches: 9. CDR3 region: CASSAPTGGGSPLHF. The DNA for the CDR3 is TGTGCCAGTAGTGCTCCGACAGGGGGTGGATCACCCCTCCACTTT.

This chain uses TRBV3-1 (or the pseudogene TRBV3-2) with TRBJ2-7; no definite D call. The germline gives CDR1 LGHDT, CDR2 YNNKEL (reference sequence). The germline V and J ends were trimmed by 1 base and 0 bases, with 10 bases remaining between them. CDR3 length: 15 residues. Here the CDR3 DNA reads TGTGCCAGCAGCCAAGGCTCCAGAGGCTCCTACGAGCAGTACTTC. As protein: CASSQGSRGSYEQYF.

The V gene is TRBV25-1, the J gene TRBJ1-2; D remains unclear. Germline V gives CDR1 MGHDK, CDR2 SYGVNS. The V and J ends lost 5 bases and 4 bases respectively, with 11 bases between them. The CDR3 consists of 13 residues. The CDR3 bases are TGTGCCAGCAGTTCGACAACCGGCTATGGCTACACCTTC. Its protein is CASSSTTGYGYTF.

V usage is TRBV18 and J usage is TRBJ2-2, with 10 bases matching TRBD1. The germline V gene encodes CDR1 KGHSH and CDR2 LQKENI. This CDR3 spans 16 amino acids. The junction had 3 bases not matched to a gene; V was cut back by 3 bases and J by 2 bases. CDR3 residues: CASSPPTGGNTGELFF. The CDR3 nucleotides read TGTGCCAGCTCACCCCCGACAGGGGGCAACACCGGGGAGCTGTTTTTT.

The chain carries TRBV14 and TRBJ1-6, with 8 nucleotides matching TRBD1. CDR1 SGHDN and CDR2 FVKESK come from the germline V gene. CDR3 length equals 18 residues. V gave up 3 bases and J gave up 0 bases; unmatched junction bases: 7. The CDR3 sequence: CASSQDRAASSYNSPLHF. The DNA for the CDR3 is TGTGCCAGCAGCCAGGACAGGGCCGCGAGCTCCTATAATTCACCCCTCCACTTT.

The J gene is TRBJ1-2, the V gene TRBV5-4; D ambiguous. Per the germline V gene, CDR1 is SGHNT and CDR2 is YYREEE (reference sequence). The length of the CDR3 is 12 residues. V was clipped by 0 bases and J by 6 bases, with 6 bases between them. As DNA, the CDR3 is TGTGCCAGCAGCTTGGCGGGGAATGGCTACACCTTC. Translation: CASSLAGNGYTF.

V is TRBV12-3 or TRBV12-4 and J is TRBJ2-5; possible D gene TRBD1, 5 bases. Trimming shortened V by 3 bases and J by 2 bases, and 7 bases separated the two germline ends. The CDR3 length is 13 residues. The CDR3 DNA follows: TGTGCCAGCAGTTTGGGGCAGCAAGAGACCCAGTACTTC. Protein product: CASSLGQQETQYF.

The chain joins TRBV18 to TRBJ1-1, with D uncertain. Germline V gene data show CDR1 as KGHSH and CDR2 as LQKENI. CDR3 size: 13 residues. V lost 2 bases, J lost 5 bases, and 9 bases lay in between. CDR3 sequence: CASSPLERTEAFF. The DNA for the CDR3 is TGTGCCAGCTCACCATTGGAGAGGACTGAAGCTTTCTTT.

This rearrangement joins TRBV9 to TRBJ2-7; D gene ambiguous. The CDR3 spans 14 residues. V was shortened by 4 bases and J by 6 bases, with 17 bases between the two germline ends. CDR1 and CDR2 from the germline V gene are SGDLS and YYNGEE. The CDR3, as DNA: TGTGCCAGCAGCTCCCTCAACCCTGGGCCCGAGCAGTACTTC. Its translation is CASSSLNPGPEQYF.

The chain couples TRBV7-2 to TRBJ1-3, with unresolved D. CDR3 size: 12 residues. Per the germline V gene, CDR1 is SGHTA and CDR2 is FQGNSA. Trimming shortened V by 3 bases and J by 3 bases, and 3 bases separated the two germline ends. The CDR3 sequence is CASSFVGNTIYF. In nucleotides, the CDR3 is TGTGCCAGCAGCTTCGTTGGAAACACCATATATTTT.

J is TRBJ2-7 and V is TRBV9; 8 positions agree with TRBD1. The CDR3 contains 15 residues. V dropped 0 bases and J dropped 2; count of bases not matched to a gene: 4. Germline V gene data show CDR1 as SGDLS and CDR2 as YYNGEE. Written as DNA, the CDR3 is TGTGCCAGCAGCGTAGAGGGGACAGGAGCCTACGAGCAGTACTTC. Its translation: CASSVEGTGAYEQYF.

The gene calls are TRBV5-1 and TRBJ1-2, with D perhaps TRBD1 (5 bases). The length of the CDR3 is 14 residues. CDR1 is SGHRS and CDR2 is YFSETQ in the germline V gene. Trimming stripped 0 bases from V and 5 bases from J, with 11 bases between. CDR3: CASSLDGQGYGYTF. In nucleotides, the CDR3 is TGCGCCAGCAGCTTGGACGGACAAGGATATGGCTACACCTTC.

The chain recombines TRBV11-2 with TRBJ2-7; TRBD2 matches at 13 bases. CDR1 SGHAT and CDR2 FQNNGV come from the germline V gene. The CDR3 runs to 15 residues. V gave up 3 bases and J gave up 4 bases; unmatched junction bases: 3. Here the CDR3 DNA reads TGTGCCAGCAGCTTCCAACTAGCGGGGGGGTACGAGCAGTACTTC. Amino acids: CASSFQLAGGYEQYF.

This clone was found a few times. This chain connects TRBV2 to TRBJ2-2; tentatively, D is TRBD2 (6 bases). The CDR3 runs 14 residues. Germline V gene sequence: CDR1 SNHLY, CDR2 FYNNEI. The ends were cut back, 11 bases at V and 7 bases at J, with 20 bases in the middle. This CDR3 reads CACTTREQSGELFF. CDR3 coding DNA: TGTGCCTGCACCACCCGGGAGCAGAGCGGGGAGCTGTTTTTT.

V usage is TRBV28 and J usage is TRBJ2-2, with a weak D call TRBD2 (6 bases). The V end lost 6 bases, the J end lost 1 base, and 15 bases lay between the germline ends. Germline V CDR1 and CDR2: MDHEN, SYDVKM. This CDR3 has 16 residues. For the CDR3, the DNA is TGTGCCAGCAGCCCTCTATCGGAGGGGAACACCGGGGAGCTGTTTTTT. Translated: CASSPLSEGNTGELFF.

A remark on this clone: A read error may produce the germline difference seen at one junction end. The chain recombines TRBV7-7 with TRBJ2-2; 8 nucleotides line up with TRBD1. Germline V gene sequence: CDR1 SSHAT, CDR2 FNYEAQ (reference sequence). CDR3 length equals 14 residues. The CDR3 here is CASRSRTGPGELFF. The DNA of the CDR3 is TGTGCTAGCAGATCCAGGACAGGGCCCGGGGAGCTGTTTTTT.

This clone was counted between two and nine times. The chain uses TRBV5-4 and TRBJ2-1; 14 bases fit TRBD2. The germline CDR1 and CDR2 sequences are SGHNT and YYREEE (reference sequence). Unmatched junction bases numbered 3, after V lost 5 bases and J lost 5 bases. The CDR3 sequence is 15 residues long. CDR3 amino acids: CASRPGLAGDNEQFF. The CDR3 region has the DNA TGTGCCAGCAGACCGGGACTAGCGGGGGACAATGAGCAGTTCTTC.

The chain joins TRBV9 to TRBJ2-5; no firm D call. The ends were cut back, 4 bases at V and 3 bases at J, with 10 bases in the middle. This CDR3 comprises 13 residues. Germline V lookup: CDR1 SGDLS, CDR2 YYNGEE. CDR3 amino acids: CASSSHSEETQYF. The CDR3 DNA is TGTGCCAGCAGCTCTCACTCGGAAGAGACCCAGTACTTC.

This chain uses TRBV11-3 with TRBJ2-2; 7 nucleotides match TRBD2. Germline V CDR1 and CDR2: SGHNT, YENEEA. J was trimmed by 2 bases and V by 3 bases; bases with no gene match: 6. The CDR3 spans 16 residues. The CDR3, as DNA: TGTGCCAGCAGCTTTCGGGGCGGGAGTAACACCGGGGAGCTGTTTTTT. Translating gives CASSFRGGSNTGELFF.

This chain joins TRBV5-6 and TRBJ2-7; the match to TRBD1 covers 9 bases. J gave up 3 bases and V 4 bases, and 2 bases lay outside the gene matches. CDR1 is SGHDT, CDR2 YYEEEE, per germline. The CDR3 runs to 13 residues. The CDR3 is CASSMGQGYEQYF. CDR3 coding DNA: TGTGCCAGCAGCATGGGACAGGGCTACGAGCAGTACTTC.

The CDR3 here is CASSLGGRGPDTQYF. DNA for the CDR3: TGTGCCAGCAGCTTAGGCGGGAGGGGCCCGGATACGCAGTATTTT. The chain uses TRBV5-4 and TRBJ2-3, with 9 bases aligning to TRBD2. The V gene end was trimmed by 2 bases and the J gene end by 6 bases; junction bases not matched to a gene: 7. The CDR3 is 15 amino acids. The germline gives CDR1 SGHNT, CDR2 YYREEE (reference sequence).

J is TRBJ2-7 and V is TRBV21-1; whether TRBD1, the table's D call, matches the DNA was not checked. TRBV21-1 is an annotated pseudogene. The CDR3 is made up of 16 amino acids. CDR3 loop: CASSATDRPLVHEQYF. CDR3 in DNA: TGTGCCAGCAGCGCCACGGACAGGCCCCTAGTTCACGAGCAGTACTTC.

The chain employs TRBV5-1 and TRBJ2-7; 9 bases fit TRBD2. The junction had 12 bases not matched to a gene; V was cut back by 2 bases and J by 0 bases. CDR1 is SGHRS, CDR2 YFSETQ, per germline. The CDR3 length is 18 residues. The CDR3, as DNA: TGCGCCAGCAGCTTTCTACCCCTAGCGGGGCTGCTCTCCTACGAGCAGTACTTC. This encodes CASSFLPLAGLLSYEQYF.

The rearrangement uses TRBV2 and TRBJ1-1; perhaps TRBD1 as D (6 bases). Germline values: CDR1 SNHLY, CDR2 FYNNEI. The CDR3 has 14 amino acids. The V gene lost 4 bases and the J gene lost 6 bases, with 15 bases spanning the gap. Written as DNA, the CDR3 is TGTGCCAGCAGTGTCGGGGGCGGGAGGGCTGAAGCTTTCTTT. Translation: CASSVGGGRAEAFF.

The chain uses TRBV6-6 and TRBJ2-7, with 7 bases that match TRBD1. The CDR3 covers 12 residues. V shed 6 bases, J shed 5 bases, and the junction held 4 bases outside the gene matches. Germline CDR1 is MNHNY and CDR2 is SVGAGI (reference sequence). The DNA of the CDR3 is TGTGCCAGCAGGCAGACAGGGAACGAGCAGTACTTC. The encoded protein is CASRQTGNEQYF.

The chain carries TRBV19 and TRBJ1-4, with TRBD1 identical over 10 bases. Trimming at V came to 6 bases and at J to 2 bases, leaving 3 bases not matched to a gene. The CDR3 is 15 amino acids. Germline CDR1 and CDR2: LNHDA and SQIVND (reference sequence). DNA for the CDR3: TGTGCCAGTAGAGGGACAGGGGCGACTAATGAAAAACTGTTTTTT. It is translated as CASRGTGATNEKLFF. The variable domain in full, with the rest retrieved from reference TRBV19 and TRBJ1-4, is DGGITQSPKYLFRKEGQNVTLSCEQNLNHDAMYWYRQDPGQGLRLIYYSQIVNDFQKGDIAEGYSVSREKKESFPLTVTSAQKNPTAFYLCASRGTGATNEKLFFGSGTQLSVL.

The chain recombines TRBV7-2 with TRBJ2-2; possible D gene TRBD1, 5 bases. Germline CDR1 SGHTA, CDR2 FQGNSA. With 6 bases removed from V and 6 bases from J, the gap between germline ends came to 11 bases. The CDR3 runs 13 residues. The DNA for the CDR3 is TGTGCCAGCAGTCGACCAGGGCCCGGGGAGCTGTTTTTT. Protein: CASSRPGPGELFF.

The chain uses TRBV3-1 (or the pseudogene TRBV3-2) and TRBJ2-1; 13 nucleotides line up with TRBD2. V was clipped by 8 bases and J by 6 bases; unmatched bases: 10. This CDR3 contains 16 residues. Per germline, CDR1 LGHDT and CDR2 YNNKEL (reference sequence). As DNA, the CDR3 is TGTGCCAGCGAGGATTGGGGACTAGCGGGGTCCAATGAGCAGTTCTTC. Amino acids: CASEDWGLAGSNEQFF.